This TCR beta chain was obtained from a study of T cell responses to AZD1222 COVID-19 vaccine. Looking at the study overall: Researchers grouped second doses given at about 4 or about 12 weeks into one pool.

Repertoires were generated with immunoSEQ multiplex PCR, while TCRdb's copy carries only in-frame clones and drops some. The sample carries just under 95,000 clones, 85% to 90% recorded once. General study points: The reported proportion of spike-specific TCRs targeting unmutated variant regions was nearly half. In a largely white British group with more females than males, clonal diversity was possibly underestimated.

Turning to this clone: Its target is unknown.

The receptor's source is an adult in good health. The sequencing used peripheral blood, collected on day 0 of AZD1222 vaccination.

This chain's CDR3 is CASSTQGSGTEAFF. CDR3 bases: TGTGCCAGCAGTACTCAGGGGAGTGGAACTGAAGCTTTCTTT. V and J are TRBV6-6 and TRBJ1-1, with D perhaps TRBD1 (6 bases). The CDR3 is 14 residues long. From germline, CDR1 is MNHNY and CDR2 SVGAGI (reference sequence). V lost 5 bases and J 5 bases, leaving 15 bases between the germline ends.